The present TCR beta chain was sequenced within a study of identical twins. General study points: Clonotypes of the beta chain that were abundant in cord blood carried fewer insertions (memory repertoires showed none).

TCRdb called the 5' RACE reads again in MiXCR, with one record for every CDR3 protein. Of 500,000 to 650,000 distinct CDR3 sequences in the sample, less than 9% are singletons; the top ten hold 1.6%. This clonotype has a count of ten or more. What it binds is unknown. In addition, the sample was reused for a study of yellow fever vaccine responses in identical twins.

The receptor was derived from a young woman in good health. Sequencing was carried out using PBMCs.

CDR3 DNA sequence: TGTGCCAGCAGCCCAATGGGACTACGGTACCAGCCAGATACGCAGTATTTT. Translated, it gives CASSPMGLRYQPDTQYF. The V call is TRBV28, the J call TRBJ2-3; TRBD2 matches 7 bases. The CDR3 is 17 amino acids. Germline loops: CDR1 MDHEN, CDR2 SYDVKM. V lost 6 bases to trimming and J lost 4 bases; unmatched junction nucleotides: 16.